The 17 T cell receptor beta chains reported below all come from one sample, sequenced in a study of blood T cell repertoires in COVID-19. The table came from immunoSEQ multiplex PCR; TCRdb's copy has only in-frame clones and leaves some out. The data hold under 250,000 clones, with around four fifths observed a single time. The sequencing sample was made of peripheral blood. The receptors shown here come from a woman aged 70-85 years with acute or convalescent COVID-19.

As regards this clone: Other DNA sequences in the sample encode the same CDR3. This chain connects TRBV5-1 to TRBJ2-3, with a weak D call TRBD1 (5 bases). Germline values: CDR1 SGHRS, CDR2 YFSETQ. Trimming stripped 0 bases from V and 0 bases from J, with 8 bases between. This CDR3 comprises 15 residues. In DNA, the CDR3 is TGCGCCAGCAGCTTGGTGGCAGGGAGCACAGATACGCAGTATTTT. Translating it yields CASSLVAGSTDTQYF.

The chain uses TRBV18 and TRBJ1-1; tentative D call: TRBD1 (6 bases). The V gene lost 3 bases and the J gene lost 10 bases, with 18 bases spanning the gap. CDR3 size: 14 residues. Germline-derived CDR1 and CDR2 are KGHSH and LQKENI. The DNA of the CDR3 is TGTGCCAGCTCACCGCGAAATTCCGGACAGCGAGCTTTCTTT. Its translation: CASSPRNSGQRAFF.

This clone occurred many times. V is TRBV5-1 and J is TRBJ1-2; TRBD1 matches 7 bases. Germline CDR1 SGHRS, CDR2 YFSETQ. The length of the CDR3 is 12 residues. V was clipped by 8 bases and J by 8 bases; unmatched bases: 9. CDR3 in amino acids: CARFTGVDGYTF. The CDR3 nucleotides are TGCGCCAGGTTTACAGGGGTTGACGGCTACACCTTC.

The chain is built from TRBV11-2 and TRBJ2-5; 14 positions match TRBD2. This CDR3 spans 17 amino acids. J lost 5 bases, V lost 1 base, and 6 bases had no gene match. The V gene's germline CDR1 is SGHAT and CDR2 FQNNGV. This chain's CDR3 is CASSLAWTSGGSETQYF. The CDR3 bases are TGTGCCAGCAGCTTAGCCTGGACTAGCGGGGGGAGTGAGACCCAGTACTTC.

J is TRBJ1-1 and V is TRBV28; D call uncertain. This CDR3 spans 13 amino acids. V lost 7 bases to trimming and J lost 1 base, with 10 bases between them. CDR1 MDHEN and CDR2 SYDVKM come from the germline V gene. The DNA for the CDR3 is TGTGCCAGCAATTGGTTACAGAACACTGAAGCTTTCTTT. The encoded protein is CASNWLQNTEAFF.

The chain carries TRBV7-2 and TRBJ1-2, with 10 bases aligning to TRBD1. The germline gives CDR1 SGHTA, CDR2 FQGNSA. V gave up 6 bases and J gave up 8 bases; unmatched junction bases: 6. The CDR3 runs 13 residues. The CDR3 loop reads CASRPDRGRGYTF. The CDR3 DNA follows: TGTGCCAGCAGACCAGACAGGGGGCGAGGCTACACCTTC. The variable domain in full, with the rest retrieved from reference TRBV7-2 and TRBJ1-2, is GAGVSQSPSNKVTEKGKDVELRCDPISGHTALYWYRQSLGQGLEFLIYFQGNSAPDKSGLPSDRFSAERTGGSVSTLTIQRTQQEDSAVYLCASRPDRGRGYTFGSGTRLTVV.

This chain joins TRBV19 and TRBJ1-2, with TRBD1 as a possible D gene (5 bases). The CDR3 covers 14 residues. Germline V gene sequence: CDR1 LNHDA, CDR2 SQIVND (reference sequence). Deletions cut 3 bases from V and 4 bases from J, with 12 bases between. The CDR3 loop is CASSMSGNPYGYTF. Here the CDR3 DNA reads TGTGCCAGTAGTATGTCAGGGAACCCCTATGGCTACACCTTC.

The rearrangement uses TRBV3-1 (or the pseudogene TRBV3-2) and TRBJ1-2, with a weak D call TRBD1 (6 bases). V was pared by 1 base and J by 8 bases, with 11 bases between. The V gene's germline CDR1 is LGHDT and CDR2 YNNKEL (reference sequence). The CDR3 is 13 amino acids. Here the CDR3 DNA reads TGTGCCAGCAGCCAAGCAGGGGTAAGCGGCTACACCTTC. Translation gives CASSQAGVSGYTF.

The rearrangement uses TRBV2 and TRBJ2-2; TRBD2 agrees at 10 bases. This CDR3 is built from 15 residues. Germline trimming cut 7 bases from V and 4 bases from J; bases unmatched to any gene: 6. CDR1 and CDR2 (germline): SNHLY, FYNNEI. As DNA, the CDR3 is TGTGCCAGCAAGGCCAGCGGGGGGGGCACCGGGGAGCTGTTTTTT. Translated, it gives CASKASGGGTGELFF.

V gene TRBV13 combines with J gene TRBJ1-6; a possible D gene is TRBD1 (5 bases). Trimming took 3 bases from V and 8 from J, leaving 20 bases between them. The CDR3 totals 17 residues. CDR1 and CDR2 (germline): PRHDT, FYEKMQ (reference sequence). CDR3 nucleotide sequence: TGTGCCAGCAGCTTCCCGAATTACCAGGGTATCTATTCACCCCTCCACTTT. It encodes CASSFPNYQGIYSPLHF. Filled out from reference TRBV13 and TRBJ1-6, the complete variable domain reads AAGVIQSPRHLIKEKRETATLKCYPIPRHDTVYWYQQGPGQDPQFLISFYEKMQSDKGSIPDRFSAQQFSDYHSELNMSSLELGDSALYFCASSFPNYQGIYSPLHFGNGTRLTVT.

The J gene is TRBJ2-7, the V gene TRBV6-5; TRBD1 might be the D (6 bases). Germline assignment: CDR1 MNHEY and CDR2 SVGAGI. This CDR3 contains 16 residues. V was cut by 0 bases and J by 0 bases, with 12 bases left in between. The CDR3 reads CASSYSTQGSSYEQYF. The CDR3, as DNA: TGTGCCAGCAGTTACTCGACCCAGGGGAGCTCCTACGAGCAGTACTTC.

The chain uses TRBV28 and TRBJ2-3, with 10 nucleotides matching TRBD2. V lost 4 bases, J lost 2 bases, and 12 bases stayed unmatched. CDR3 length equals 18 residues. Germline V gene sequence: CDR1 MDHEN, CDR2 SYDVKM. DNA of the CDR3: TGTGCCAGCAGTTGGGAGCGGGGGGGCCAGGTTAACACAGATACGCAGTATTTT. This gives the protein CASSWERGGQVNTDTQYF.

V and J are TRBV2 and TRBJ1-6, with D uncertain. Germline values: CDR1 SNHLY, CDR2 FYNNEI. The V and J ends lost 3 bases and 5 bases respectively, with 8 bases between them. The CDR3 has 14 residues. CDR3 nucleotides: TGTGCCAGCAGTGAGAGTTTCAATAATTCACCCCTCCACTTT. Its translation: CASSESFNNSPLHF.

This chain uses TRBV12-3 or TRBV12-4 with TRBJ2-3; no definite D call. Trimming removed 8 bases from V and 10 bases from J, with 16 bases in between. The CDR3 spans 12 residues. The DNA for the CDR3 is TGTGCCAGCTCCCCGCTTCAGGTCGCGCAGTATTTT. It specifies CASSPLQVAQYF.

The chain carries TRBV19 and TRBJ1-2, with TRBD1 identical over 7 bases. CDR3 length: 15 residues. The trim removed 3 bases at V and 0 bases at J, leaving 4 bases unmatched. Germline assignment: CDR1 LNHDA and CDR2 SQIVND (reference sequence). The CDR3 DNA is TGTGCCAGTAGTATCCGGACAGGCGCTAACTATGGCTACACCTTC. Encoded protein: CASSIRTGANYGYTF.

In DNA, the CDR3 is TGTGCCAGCAGCCAAGGCTCCGGGGGGAACACTGAAGCTTTCTTT. It translates to CASSQGSGGNTEAFF. This sequence joins TRBV4-2 and TRBJ1-1, with a possible D match to TRBD1 (5 bases). Trimming cost V 1 base and J 1 base, with 10 bases left between them. The CDR3 runs to 15 residues. Germline assignment: CDR1 LGHNA and CDR2 YNFKEQ.

V is TRBV19 and J is TRBJ1-4; 10 bases match TRBD1. CDR3 length: 16 amino acids. J was trimmed by 7 bases and V by 7 bases; bases with no gene match: 12. In germline, CDR1 is LNHDA, CDR2 SQIVND (reference sequence). CDR3 loop: CASTPGQGLVGEKLFF. The CDR3 region has the DNA TGTGCCAGTACCCCGGGACAGGGGCTGGTAGGTGAAAAACTGTTTTTT.